This TCR beta chain was identified during a study of cytomegalovirus exposure and HLA in healthy donors. The PCR had 60 Vbeta and 13 Jbeta primers. The method was immunoSEQ multiplex PCR; TCRdb's version includes in-frame clones alone and lacks a portion of them. The sample contains 100,000 to 140,000 clones, around three quarters of which appear only once. V gave up 4 bases and J gave up 5 bases; unmatched junction bases: 10. Looked up from germline, CDR1 is SGHNT and CDR2 is YYREEE (reference sequence). The CDR3 is 15 amino acids. The sequence was obtained from a male donor in good health and CMV-seronegative. The chain joins TRBV5-4 to TRBJ2-5; 8 nucleotides align to TRBD2. Sequencing was done on a sample of PBMCs. CDR3 region: CASSPREGVYETQYF. For the CDR3, the DNA is TGTGCCAGCAGCCCTCGGGAGGGGGTTTATGAGACCCAGTACTTC. Looking up the rest from reference TRBV5-4 and TRBJ2-5 gives the full variable domain: ETGVTQSPTHLIKTRGQQVTLRCSSQSGHNTVSWYQQALGQGPQFIFQYYREEENGRGNFPPRFSGLQFPNYSSELNVNALELDDSALYLCASSPREGVYETQYFGPGTRLLVL.